These 6 T cell receptor beta chains originate from one sample sequenced in a study of shared clonotypes between healthy human individuals. The repertoire was sequenced with immunoSEQ multiplex PCR; TCRdb's copy has only in-frame clones and lacks some. The data show hundreds of thousands of clones, about 97% seen once. The sequenced sample consisted of naive CD4+ T cells sorted from blood. Subset described: CD45RA+ positively selected. All receptors come from a woman aged 25 to 39 in good health.

The chain carries TRBV6-1 and TRBJ2-1, with TRBD2 matching over 10 bases. CDR1 and CDR2 (germline): MNHNS, SASEGT. V lost 4 bases and J lost 9; bases outside the gene matches: 12. The length of the CDR3 is 16 residues. CDR3 nucleotides: TGTGCCAGCAGTGTATTCCGGGCTAGCGGGAGTGGTGAGCAGTTCTTC. Residues: CASSVFRASGSGEQFF.

In the case of this clone: Other DNA sequences from this sample encode an identical CDR3 as well. The chain links TRBV28 to TRBJ2-7; TRBD2 matches at 7 bases. The V gene's germline CDR1 is MDHEN and CDR2 SYDVKM. V shed 8 bases, J shed 3 bases, and the junction held 1 base outside the gene matches. CDR3 length: 11 amino acids. The CDR3 loop is CASRGVYEQYF. Here the CDR3 DNA reads TGTGCCAGCCGGGGGGTCTACGAGCAGTACTTC.

Worth noting for this clone: This same CDR3 is encoded by further DNA sequences in the sample. V gene TRBV5-1 combines with J gene TRBJ2-3, with D hard to call. Trimming left V 1 base short and J 1 base short, with 4 bases between. Per germline, CDR1 SGHRS and CDR2 YFSETQ. This CDR3 spans 13 amino acids. CDR3 nucleotide sequence: TGCGCCAGCAGCTTGCGCGGCACAGATACGCAGTATTTT. It encodes CASSLRGTDTQYF.

This chain connects TRBV7-6 to TRBJ2-5; D uncertain. Germline V lookup: CDR1 SGHVS, CDR2 FNYEAQ. V shed 3 bases and J shed 1 base, with 6 bases lying between them. The CDR3 extends over 13 amino acids. The CDR3 region is CASSLSTQETQYF. CDR3 coding DNA: TGTGCCAGCAGCTTGAGTACCCAAGAGACCCAGTACTTC.

The V call is TRBV5-1, the J call TRBJ2-5; a weak D match, TRBD1 (6 bases). The V gene's germline CDR1 is SGHRS and CDR2 YFSETQ. The germline V and J ends were trimmed by 0 bases and 3 bases, with 9 bases remaining between them. The CDR3 totals 14 residues. Written as DNA, the CDR3 is TGCGCCAGCAGCTTGGCGCACAGGGAAGAGACCCAGTACTTC. Translated, it gives CASSLAHREETQYF.

DNA of the CDR3: TGTGCCAGCGAAGGCGTTATTGCCGGGTTCAATGAGCAGTTCTTC. It specifies CASEGVIAGFNEQFF. This chain links TRBV6-1 with TRBJ2-1, with D unresolved. CDR1 is MNHNS, CDR2 SASEGT, per germline. CDR3 size: 15 residues. The V end lost 8 bases, the J end lost 6 bases, and 20 bases lay between the germline ends.